One and the same sample provided the 20 T cell receptor beta chains below, sequenced in a study of blood T cell repertoires in COVID-19. TCRdb's copy holds only in-frame clones and misses some; the assay was immunoSEQ multiplex PCR. Of fewer than 300,000 clones in the sample, about 90% were seen once. The sample was peripheral blood. These receptors all stem from a woman aged 25-40 years with COVID-19, enrolled during active disease.

The V and J genes are TRBV9 and TRBJ2-3; 7 positions match TRBD1. The CDR3 is 15 amino acids. CDR1 and CDR2 (germline): SGDLS, YYNGEE. J was trimmed by 6 bases and V by 4 bases; bases with no gene match: 11. CDR3 sequence reads: CASSRSGGRLDTQYF. CDR3 sequence (DNA): TGTGCCAGCAGCCGATCAGGGGGTAGGTTGGATACGCAGTATTTT.

J is TRBJ1-5 and V is TRBV3-1 (or the pseudogene TRBV3-2); D call uncertain. Germline CDR1 LGHDT, CDR2 YNNKEL (reference sequence). Trimming left V 0 bases short and J 7 bases short, with 13 bases between. This CDR3 comprises 15 residues. Written as DNA, the CDR3 is TGTGCCAGCAGCCAAGAATCAGGTCTCGGCCAGCCCCAGCATTTT. This encodes CASSQESGLGQPQHF.

This clone has only a few counts. The V call is TRBV4-2, the J call TRBJ2-4; D is perhaps TRBD2 (5 bases). The CDR3 runs to 14 residues. Trimming took off 4 bases at V and 1 base at J, with 8 bases between the two ends. Germline V lookup: CDR1 LGHNA, CDR2 YNFKEQ. The CDR3 region is CASSPTGAKNIQYF. Written as DNA, the CDR3 is TGTGCCAGCAGCCCGACGGGGGCCAAAAACATTCAGTACTTC.

The rearrangement joins TRBV18 to TRBJ1-6; 7 bases agree with TRBD1. From germline, CDR1 is KGHSH and CDR2 LQKENI. The CDR3 contains 15 residues. Trimming cost V 6 bases and J 7 bases; bases outside gene matches: 9. The chain's CDR3 is CASSPSSGGNSPLHF. For the CDR3, the DNA is TGTGCCAGCTCCCCCTCCTCAGGGGGAAATTCACCCCTCCACTTT.

V gene TRBV19 combines with J gene TRBJ1-1; D remains ambiguous. The germline V gene has CDR1 LNHDA and CDR2 SQIVND (reference sequence). The CDR3 has 13 amino acids. The V gene lost 8 bases and the J gene lost 1 base, with 11 bases spanning the gap. The CDR3 spells CASSLAPNTEAFF. DNA of the CDR3: TGTGCCAGTTCATTAGCACCGAACACTGAAGCTTTCTTT.

This chain connects TRBV6-5 to TRBJ1-3, with D maybe TRBD1 (6 bases). Per the germline V gene, CDR1 is MNHEY and CDR2 is SVGAGI. V shed 0 bases and J shed 10 bases, with 19 bases lying between them. The CDR3 sequence is 16 residues long. In DNA, the CDR3 is TGTGCCAGCAGTTACTCCGGGTTTGGGGGCGAGGGTACCATATATTTT. Protein: CASSYSGFGGEGTIYF.

The chain employs TRBV6-5 and TRBJ2-5, with no clear D. CDR1 MNHEY and CDR2 SVGAGI come from the germline V gene. Trimming took 3 bases from V and 5 from J, leaving 7 bases between them. The length of the CDR3 is 12 residues. In DNA form, the CDR3 reads TGTGCCAGCAGTTATGGGCTCGAGACCCAGTACTTC. It is translated as CASSYGLETQYF.

The chain is built from TRBV9 and TRBJ1-2; TRBD1 is a possible D gene (5 bases). From germline, CDR1 is SGDLS and CDR2 YYNGEE. Trimming stripped 0 bases from V and 6 bases from J, with 15 bases between. The CDR3 is 15 amino acids. The CDR3 spells CASSVVGGAGDGYTF. As DNA, the CDR3 is TGTGCCAGCAGCGTAGTCGGAGGGGCGGGAGATGGCTACACCTTC.

This clone was detected a few times. This chain uses TRBV9 with TRBJ1-1, with 7 bases lining up with TRBD1. The junction had 5 bases not matched to a gene; V was cut back by 0 bases and J by 0 bases. The germline V gene encodes CDR1 SGDLS and CDR2 YYNGEE. The CDR3 contains 16 residues. CDR3 sequence reads: CASSVAGGSVNTEAFF. The CDR3 nucleotides are TGTGCCAGCAGCGTAGCAGGGGGGAGCGTGAACACTGAAGCTTTCTTT.

This sequence joins TRBV2 and TRBJ2-3; D unclear. Trimming took off 5 bases at V and 2 bases at J, with 20 bases between the two ends. The CDR3 totals 17 residues. CDR1 and CDR2 from the germline V gene are SNHLY and FYNNEI. CDR3 sequence reads: CASSYYIAVPLTDTQYF. The CDR3 bases are TGTGCCAGCAGTTACTATATTGCGGTCCCCCTCACAGATACGCAGTATTTT.

The V call is TRBV15, the J call TRBJ1-5; 7 nucleotides agree with TRBD1. The CDR3 extends over 15 amino acids. CDR1 is LNHNV and CDR2 is YYDKDF in the germline V gene (reference sequence). The J segment lost 4 bases and the V segment lost 3 bases, leaving 6 bases of the junction unmatched. CDR3 in amino acids: CATSSSQGVNQPQHF. Here the CDR3 DNA reads TGTGCCACCAGCAGTTCCCAGGGGGTAAATCAGCCCCAGCATTTT. The full variable domain, rest sourced from reference TRBV15 and TRBJ1-5, is DAMVIQNPRYQVTQFGKPVTLSCSQTLNHNVMYWYQQKSSQAPKLLFHYYDKDFNNEADTPDNFQSRRPNTSFCFLDIRSPGLGDTAMYLCATSSSQGVNQPQHFGDGTRLSIL.

The chain links TRBV12-3 or TRBV12-4 to TRBJ2-2; D is ambiguous. There are 13 residues in the CDR3. Between the trimmed V and J ends, which lost 8 bases and 6 bases, there was a span of 13 bases. The CDR3: CASGNIYAGELFF. In DNA, the CDR3 is TGTGCCAGCGGCAATATTTATGCCGGGGAGCTGTTTTTT.

The chain combines TRBV21-1 with TRBJ1-4; the DNA was not used to check the table's D call, TRBD1. TRBV21-1 is classified as a pseudogene. This CDR3 region has 15 residues. CDR3 coding DNA: TGTGCCAGCACCCCCCCCGGCACAGGGGGGGAAAAACTGTTTTTT. Translating gives CASTPPGTGGEKLFF.

The chain joins TRBV6-5 to TRBJ1-5, with D tentatively TRBD1 (6 bases). This CDR3 comprises 15 residues. V lost 8 bases and J lost 7, with 21 bases in between. Germline CDR1 MNHEY, CDR2 SVGAGI. The chain's CDR3 is CASGSGGAPRQPQHF. As DNA, the CDR3 is TGTGCCAGCGGCTCGGGGGGGGCCCCCAGGCAGCCCCAGCATTTT.

The chain employs TRBV24-1 and TRBJ1-1; TRBD1 agrees at 9 bases. The CDR3 covers 13 residues. Germline V lookup: CDR1 KGHDR, CDR2 SFDVKD. V shed 7 bases, J shed 5 bases, and the junction held 4 bases outside the gene matches. The CDR3 bases are TGTGCCACCAGCGAGGGGACAGGGACTGAAGCTTTCTTT. This gives the protein CATSEGTGTEAFF.

The V call is TRBV6-1, the J call TRBJ1-1; D is ambiguous. This CDR3 has 14 residues. Germline V gene data show CDR1 as MNHNS and CDR2 as SASEGT. Trimming removed 3 bases at V and 0 bases at J, with 8 bases between. The CDR3 coding sequence is TGTGCCAGCAGTGATCTCTGGCTGAACACTGAAGCTTTCTTT. Protein: CASSDLWLNTEAFF.

The chain links TRBV27 to TRBJ1-3, with 10 nucleotides matching TRBD1. CDR1 and CDR2 from the germline V gene are MNHEY and SMNVEV (reference sequence). Trimming took 2 bases from V and 7 from J; bases not matched to a gene: 5. The CDR3 totals 15 residues. CDR3 loop: CASSLNPDRGNTIYF. CDR3 in DNA: TGTGCCAGCAGTTTAAACCCGGACAGGGGGAACACCATATATTTT.

This sequence joins TRBV4-1 and TRBJ2-1; the match to TRBD2 covers 9 bases. This CDR3 spans 13 amino acids. In germline, CDR1 is MGHRA, CDR2 YSYEKL. V was clipped by 3 bases and J by 8 bases; unmatched bases: 2. Here the CDR3 DNA reads TGCGCCAGCAGCCACTTAGCGGGAGATGAGCAGTTCTTC. Amino acid sequence: CASSHLAGDEQFF.

This clone was detected only once. The chain is built from TRBV19 and TRBJ2-1; the D is unclear. The CDR3 is made up of 12 amino acids. Germline CDR1 LNHDA, CDR2 SQIVND (reference sequence). Trimming left V 6 bases short and J 3 bases short, with 6 bases between. The CDR3 reads CASRSGYNEQFF. The DNA of the CDR3 is TGTGCCAGTAGGTCGGGCTACAATGAGCAGTTCTTC. Drawing the rest from reference TRBV19 and TRBJ2-1, the complete variable domain is DGGITQSPKYLFRKEGQNVTLSCEQNLNHDAMYWYRQDPGQGLRLIYYSQIVNDFQKGDIAEGYSVSREKKESFPLTVTSAQKNPTAFYLCASRSGYNEQFFGPGTRLTVL.

The chain has TRBV15 and TRBJ2-2, with 8 bases aligning to TRBD2. Germline V CDR1 and CDR2: LNHNV, YYDKDF (reference sequence). Unmatched junction bases numbered 7, after V lost 1 base and J lost 0 bases. The CDR3 extends over 18 amino acids. In DNA form, the CDR3 reads TGTGCCACCAGCAGAGCCGGCGGCGGGGGGCCGAACACCGGGGAGCTGTTTTTT. Translation gives CATSRAGGGGPNTGELFF.